The T cell receptor (beta chain) under discussion was sequenced for a study of shared clonotypes between healthy human individuals. Study results and caveats: In contrast to clonotypes shared by all four donors, non-shared clonotypes had lower generation probabilities. It was anticipated that sequencing depth would influence how many clonotypes donors shared.

This clone has just a few counts. Its antigen is as yet unknown. V shed 9 bases and J shed 8 bases, with 13 bases lying between them. Per germline, CDR1 LNHDA and CDR2 SQIVND (reference sequence). The CDR3 spans 11 residues. Sequencing was performed with immunoSEQ multiplex PCR; in TCRdb, only in-frame clones are kept and a portion is missing. The sample lists millions of clones; around 96% were seen once. Positively selected for CCR7, the CD45RO-negative cells used as naive CD8 cells excluded terminally differentiated effector memory CD45RA+ cells. What was sequenced was naive CD8+ T cells sorted from blood. V usage is TRBV19 and J usage is TRBJ1-2; no firm D call. The TCR was taken from a man younger than 35 in good health. CDR3 residues: CASHDGEGYTF. The CDR3 DNA reads TGTGCCAGCCACGATGGGGAAGGCTACACCTTC.